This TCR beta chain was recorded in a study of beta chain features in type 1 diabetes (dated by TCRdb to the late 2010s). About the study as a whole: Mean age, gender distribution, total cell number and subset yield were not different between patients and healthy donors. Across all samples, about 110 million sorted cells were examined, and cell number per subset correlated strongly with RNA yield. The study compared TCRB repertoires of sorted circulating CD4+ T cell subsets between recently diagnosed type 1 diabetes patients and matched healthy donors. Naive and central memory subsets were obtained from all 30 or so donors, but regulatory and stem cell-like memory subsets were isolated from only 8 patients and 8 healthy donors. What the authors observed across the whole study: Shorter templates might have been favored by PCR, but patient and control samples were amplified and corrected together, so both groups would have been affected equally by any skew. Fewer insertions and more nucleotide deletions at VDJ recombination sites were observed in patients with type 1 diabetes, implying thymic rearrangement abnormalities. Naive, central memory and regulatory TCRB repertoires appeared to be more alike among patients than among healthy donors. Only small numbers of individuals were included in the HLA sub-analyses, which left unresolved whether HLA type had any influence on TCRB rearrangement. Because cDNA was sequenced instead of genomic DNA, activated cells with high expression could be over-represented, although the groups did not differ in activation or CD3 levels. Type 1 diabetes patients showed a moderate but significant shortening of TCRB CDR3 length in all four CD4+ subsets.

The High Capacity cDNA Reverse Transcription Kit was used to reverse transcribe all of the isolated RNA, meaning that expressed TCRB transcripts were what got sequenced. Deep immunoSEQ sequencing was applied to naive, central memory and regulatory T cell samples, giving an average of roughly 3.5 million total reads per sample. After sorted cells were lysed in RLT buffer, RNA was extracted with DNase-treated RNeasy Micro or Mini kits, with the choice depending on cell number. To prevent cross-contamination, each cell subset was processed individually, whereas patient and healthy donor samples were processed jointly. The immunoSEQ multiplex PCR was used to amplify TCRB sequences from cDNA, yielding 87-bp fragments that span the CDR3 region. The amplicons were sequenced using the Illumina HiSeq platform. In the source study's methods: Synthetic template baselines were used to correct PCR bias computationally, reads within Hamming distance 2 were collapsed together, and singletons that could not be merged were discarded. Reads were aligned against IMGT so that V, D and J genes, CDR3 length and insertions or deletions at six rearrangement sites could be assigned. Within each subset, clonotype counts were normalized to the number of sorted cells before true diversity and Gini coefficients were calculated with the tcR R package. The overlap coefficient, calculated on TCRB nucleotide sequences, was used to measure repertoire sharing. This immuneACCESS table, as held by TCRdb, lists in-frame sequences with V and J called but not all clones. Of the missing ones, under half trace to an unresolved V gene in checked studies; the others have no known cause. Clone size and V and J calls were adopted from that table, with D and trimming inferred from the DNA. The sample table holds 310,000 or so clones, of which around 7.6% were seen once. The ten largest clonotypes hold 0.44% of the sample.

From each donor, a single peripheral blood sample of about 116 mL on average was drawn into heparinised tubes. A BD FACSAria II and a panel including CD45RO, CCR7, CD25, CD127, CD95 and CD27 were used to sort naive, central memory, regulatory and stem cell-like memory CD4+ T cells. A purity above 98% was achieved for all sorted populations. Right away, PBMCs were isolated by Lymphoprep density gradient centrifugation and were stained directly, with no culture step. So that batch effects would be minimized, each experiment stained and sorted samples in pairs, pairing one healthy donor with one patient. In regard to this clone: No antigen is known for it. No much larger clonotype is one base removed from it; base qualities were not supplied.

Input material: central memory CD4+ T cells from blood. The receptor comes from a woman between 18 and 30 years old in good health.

The DNA sequence reads TGTGCCAGCAGCAACCGGGACAGCATATCGAGAGAGCAGTTCTTC. It is translated as CASSNRDSISREQFF. Rearrangement joined TRBV7-2 to TRBJ2-1; 7 middle bases align to TRBD1. Trimming leaves V shorter by 5 bases and J shorter by 10 bases, with the junction holding 14 bases beyond the gene matches. Per the germline V gene, SGHTA is the CDR1 and FQGNSA is the CDR2. The cysteine opens and the phenylalanine closes a CDR3 of 15 amino acids. Only the CDR3 DNA is retained, 45 bases long and in frame from the first base. Joined to the reference TRBV7-2 and TRBJ2-1 proteins, this CDR3 gives the full variable domain: GAGVSQSPSNKVTEKGKDVELRCDPISGHTALYWYRQSLGQGLEFLIYFQGNSAPDKSGLPSDRFSAERTGGSVSTLTIQRTQQEDSAVYLCASSNRDSISREQFFGPGTRLTVL.